This TCR beta chain was sequenced in a study of blood T cells in healthy people across ages. General observations from the study: Diversity of TCR beta per million T cells declined in a roughly linear way with age.

This clonotype was found a few times. What it recognizes is unknown. An end of the junction does not agree with germline; a read error may underlie this. Healthy Caucasian individuals from Russia aged roughly 6 to 90 served as donors. This CDR3 is 16 amino acids long. CDR1 is MNHEY and CDR2 is SMNVEV in the germline V gene (reference sequence). A second roughly 6 to 12 cycle PCR used barcoded and J-beta primers. TCRdb used MiXCR to reprocess the 5' RACE reads, holding one entry per CDR3 protein. The sample lists 550,000 to 600,000 distinct CDR3 sequences, approximately 27% occurring once. The sample taken for sequencing was blood. This chain joins TRBV27 and TRBJ2-3; no definite D call. The clonotype originates from a woman in her sixties or seventies in good health. The CDR3 nucleotides read TGTGCCAGCAGTTTAAAGTCCTTTACCTTCACAGATTCGCAGTATTTT. Translation gives CASSLKSFTFTDSQYF.